This T cell receptor (beta chain) was obtained from a study of blood T cell repertoires in COVID-19. Assay: immunoSEQ multiplex PCR; the TCRdb copy retains only in-frame clones and omits some. The sample holds roughly 200,000 clones, less than 90% seen once. Trimming pared 0 bases from V and 5 bases from J, leaving 16 bases between. CDR1 is ENHRY, CDR2 SYGVKD, per germline. The CDR3 totals 16 residues. The TCR comes from a woman in her 30s who had been exposed to COVID-19. The specimen was PBMCs or T cells enriched from blood (not recorded which). The chain is built from TRBV10-3 and TRBJ1-1; D is perhaps TRBD1 (5 bases). The CDR3 loop reads CAISESREWGRTEAFF. DNA for the CDR3: TGTGCCATCAGTGAGTCCCGGGAGTGGGGGAGAACTGAAGCTTTCTTT.